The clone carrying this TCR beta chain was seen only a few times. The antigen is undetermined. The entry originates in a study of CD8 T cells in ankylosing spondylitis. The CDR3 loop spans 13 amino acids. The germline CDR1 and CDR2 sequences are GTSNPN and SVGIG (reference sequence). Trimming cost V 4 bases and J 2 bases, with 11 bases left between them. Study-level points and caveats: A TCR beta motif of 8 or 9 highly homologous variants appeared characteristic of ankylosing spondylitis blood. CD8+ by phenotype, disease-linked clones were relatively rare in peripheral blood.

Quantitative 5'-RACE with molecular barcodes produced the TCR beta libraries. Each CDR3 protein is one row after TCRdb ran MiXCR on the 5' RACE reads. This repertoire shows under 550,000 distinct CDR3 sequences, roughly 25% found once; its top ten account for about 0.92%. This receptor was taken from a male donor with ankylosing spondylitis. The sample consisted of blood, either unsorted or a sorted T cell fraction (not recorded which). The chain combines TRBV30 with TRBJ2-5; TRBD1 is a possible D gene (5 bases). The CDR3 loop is CAWNRGQQETQYF. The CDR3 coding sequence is TGTGCCTGGAACCGAGGACAACAAGAGACCCAGTACTTC. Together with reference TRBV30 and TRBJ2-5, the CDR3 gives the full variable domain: SQTIHQWPATLVQPVGSPLSLECTVEGTSNPNLYWYRQAAGRGLQLLFYSVGIGQISSEVPQNLSASRPQDRQFILSSKKLLLSDSGFYLCAWNRGQQETQYFGPGTRLLVL.